The TCR beta chain under discussion was sequenced for a study of shared clonotypes between healthy human individuals. What was sequenced on ten immunoSEQ deep assay plates was unsorted PBMC DNA. Assay used: immunoSEQ multiplex PCR; TCRdb lists only in-frame clones, some missing. The repertoire holds approximately 500,000 clones, with approximately 82% as singletons. Germline V gene data show CDR1 as SGHDT and CDR2 as YYEEEE. V dropped 6 bases and J dropped 5 bases, with 17 bases sitting between them. CDR3 length: 14 amino acids. V and J are TRBV5-6 and TRBJ2-5; the D gene is possibly TRBD1 (5 bases). The sample was PBMCs. This clonotype originated in a woman aged 40 to 50 in good health. Some clones in this sample may be carry-over from other donors' samples. For the CDR3, the DNA is TGTGCCAGCAAGCAGGGTCCCGGTAGGGAGACCCAGTACTTC. As protein: CASKQGPGRETQYF.